A selection of T cell receptor beta chains follows, all from one sample in a study of blood T cell repertoires in COVID-19. Here immunoSEQ multiplex PCR was the method, and the copy in TCRdb shows in-frame clones only, minus some. The repertoire holds hundreds of thousands of clones, with roughly four fifths as singletons. Sequencing was performed on peripheral blood. The receptors were gathered from a woman aged 40 to 49 with active or convalescent COVID-19. The CDR3 runs from the conserved cysteine through the conserved F or W. The D gene is left open where the match is weak. Rows may omit the clone size; those that give it use once, few, many or a size class.

>TRBD1|few|TRBJ1-2|TRBV14
TGTGCCAGCAGCGAAAACAGGGGGCGCGTCTATGGCTACACCTTC
CASSENRGRVYGYTF
>NA|once|TRBJ1-4|TRBV5-6
TGTGCCAGCAGCTTGGGGAGCTTAGAAAAACTGTTTTTT
CASSLGSLEKLFF
>TRBD2|few|TRBJ2-1|TRBV2
TGTGCCAGCAGTGATGTGGCGGGAGAAAGGTCCTACAATGAGCAGTTCTTC
CASSDVAGERSYNEQFF
>NA|NA|TRBJ1-1|TRBV5-4
TGTGCCAGCAGCTTCCCCTCCACAGGCGTGAACACTGAAGCTTTCTTT
CASSFPSTGVNTEAFF
>TRBD2|NA|TRBJ2-3|TRBV9
TGTGCCAGCAGCGCAAGGGGACTAGCGGAGGCAGATACGCAGTATTTT
CASSARGLAEADTQYF
>NA|NA|TRBJ2-7|TRBV4-3
TGCGCCAGCAGCCAAAACCGACAGCCTTCCTACGAGCAGTACTTC
CASSQNRQPSYEQYF
>NA|NA|TRBJ1-4|TRBV19
TGTGCCAGTAGTATGGGGCAGGGGCGGGAAAAACTGTTTTTT
CASSMGQGREKLFF
>NA|NA|TRBJ1-2|TRBV29-1
TGCAGCGCGGTGACAGGCCACACCTTC
CSAVTGHTF
>NA|NA|TRBJ1-2|TRBV19
TGTGCCAGTAGTATAGCCAGGGGCTATGGCTACACCTTC
CASSIARGYGYTF
>TRBD2|NA|TRBJ2-5|TRBV5-4
TGTGCCAGCAGCTCACGCGGGGGGGTCCAAGAGACCCAGTACTTC
CASSSRGGVQETQYF
>TRBD2|NA|TRBJ2-5|TRBV12-3/TRBV12-4
TGTGCCAGTCTGCGGGGGGGCCGGGAGACCCAGTACTTC
CASLRGGRETQYF
>NA|NA|TRBJ1-1|TRBV9
TGTGCCAGCAAAACTCGGACCCCGGGAGGGACTGAAGCTTTCTTT
CASKTRTPGGTEAFF
>NA|NA|TRBJ1-1|TRBV5-4
TGTGCCAGCAGTCAGAACCGGGAAACAAACACTGAAGCTTTCTTT
CASSQNRETNTEAFF
>TRBD1|NA|TRBJ1-3|TRBV9
TGTGCCAGCAGCGTAGATCGGGGACAGGCGGTCGGTCTTGGAAACACCATATATTTT
CASSVDRGQAVGLGNTIYF
>TRBD1|NA|TRBJ1-5|TRBV27
TGTGCCAGCACCCCGGGACAGGGTTATCAGCCCCAGCATTTT
CASTPGQGYQPQHF
>NA|NA|TRBJ1-2|TRBV21-1
TGTGCCAGCAGCAAAAGTTTTGTGACGGAGAGACTCGTCTATGGCTACACCTTC
CASSKSFVTERLVYGYTF
>TRBD2|NA|TRBJ2-2|TRBV7-3
TGTGCCAGCAGCCCCGAAGGGGCGGGAGGTAACACCGGGGAGCTGTTTTTT
CASSPEGAGGNTGELFF
>TRBD1|NA|TRBJ1-1|TRBV19
TGTGCCAGTAGACGGACAGGGAATCGGAACACTGAAGCTTTCTTT
CASRRTGNRNTEAFF
>NA|NA|TRBJ1-6|TRBV5-4
TGTGCCAGCAGCCCCCCGGGGGGCCAGGCTGGGGATTCACCCCTCCACTTT
CASSPPGGQAGDSPLHF
>TRBD2|few|TRBJ2-1|TRBV19
TGTGCCAGTAGTATAGTTAGCGGGGGGGCCAATGAGCAGTTCTTC
CASSIVSGGANEQFF
>NA|NA|TRBJ2-7|TRBV21-1
TGTGCCAGCAGCAAAGCGGGCGGGAGGGCCACCTACGAGCAGTACTTC
CASSKAGGRATYEQYF
>TRBD2|NA|TRBJ2-3|TRBV7-2
TGTGCCAGCAGTCTACCAGGGAGGGGTAGCGCAGATACGCAGTATTTT
CASSLPGRGSADTQYF
>NA|NA|TRBJ1-2|TRBV30
TGTGCCTGTTACAGTTATGGCTACACCTTC
CACYSYGYTF
>TRBD1|NA|TRBJ2-1|TRBV27
TGTGCCAGCAGTTTTTGGGGACAGGGAGTGTTCGGCGAGCAGTTCTTC
CASSFWGQGVFGEQFF
>TRBD1|NA|TRBJ1-4|TRBV6-5
TGTGCCAGCAGTAACCCGGGACAGGGAAATGAAAAACTGTTTTTT
CASSNPGQGNEKLFF
>NA|few|TRBJ1-3|TRBV6-6
TGTGCCAGCAGCCGCGGACAGAGCTCTGGAAACACCATATATTTT
CASSRGQSSGNTIYF
>NA|many|TRBJ1-2|TRBV30
TGTGCCTGGGGGTGGGGAGGTGGCTACACCTTC
CAWGWGGGYTF
>NA|NA|TRBJ2-2|TRBV7-2
TGTGCCAGCAACTACACAGGGGGGGCCGCCGGGGAGCTGTTTTTT
CASNYTGGAAGELFF
>TRBD2|NA|TRBJ2-1|TRBV6-5
TGTGCCAGCAGCCGGACTAGCCGGACCTACAATGAGCAGTTCTTC
CASSRTSRTYNEQFF
>NA|NA|TRBJ1-2|TRBV20-1
TGCAGTGCTAGTCCCCCATCTAAGAAGGAGGGCGATGGCTACACCTTC
CSASPPSKKEGDGYTF
>NA|NA|TRBJ1-1|TRBV12-3/TRBV12-4
TGTGCCAGCATGCGAGGGGGTAACACTGAAGCTTTCTTT
CASMRGGNTEAFF
>NA|NA|TRBJ1-1|TRBV12-3/TRBV12-4
TGTGCCATCGGACGAGGGATGAACACTGAAGCTTTCTTT
CAIGRGMNTEAFF
>TRBD1|NA|TRBJ2-7|TRBV15
TGTGCCACCAGCACCGCCACCGGGACAGGGTACGAGCAGTACTTC
CATSTATGTGYEQYF
>TRBD1|NA|TRBJ1-5|TRBV5-8
TGTGCCAGCAGCCTTCGACAGGGACCATTTATAAATCAGCCCCAGCATTTT
CASSLRQGPFINQPQHF
>TRBD1|NA|TRBJ1-1|TRBV6-1
TGTGCCAGCAGCGAACACGGACAGGGAACGAACACTGAAGCTTTCTTT
CASSEHGQGTNTEAFF
>NA|NA|TRBJ2-3|TRBV12-5
TGTGCTAGTGGTTTATCTGGGGGCTCAGATACGCAGTATTTT
CASGLSGGSDTQYF
>TRBD1|few|TRBJ2-1|TRBV27
TGTGCCCCGTTCGGGGACAGGGGCGATGAGCAGTTCTTC
CAPFGDRGDEQFF
>TRBD2|NA|TRBJ2-5|TRBV4-3
TGCGCCAGCAGCCAGATGAACGGGGGGGAAGAGACCCAGTACTTC
CASSQMNGGEETQYF
>TRBD2|NA|TRBJ2-1|TRBV5-1
TGCGCCAGCAGCTACAAGGGGCCGACTAGCTCCGATGAGCAGTTCTTC
CASSYKGPTSSDEQFF
>NA|NA|TRBJ1-2|TRBV19
TGTGCCAGTACGGCGGGACTCTACTATGGCTACACCTTC
CASTAGLYYGYTF
>NA|NA|TRBJ1-1|TRBV9
TGTGCCAGTAGGTCCAGGGAAACTGAAGCTTTCTTT
CASRSRETEAFF
>TRBD1|NA|TRBJ1-2|TRBV18
TGTGCCAGCTCACTCCTAGACAGGGAGGTGTATTATGGCTACACCTTC
CASSLLDREVYYGYTF
>TRBD1|NA|TRBJ2-7|TRBV10-3
TGTGCCATCAGTGAGTCGGGGAACAGGGGGAAAAGCGAGCAGTACTTC
CAISESGNRGKSEQYF
>TRBD2|NA|TRBJ2-3|TRBV9
TGTGCCAGCAGCGGCCGGACTAGCGGGACTTGGGCAAATACGCAGTATTTT
CASSGRTSGTWANTQYF
>TRBD1|NA|TRBJ1-1|TRBV19
TGTGCCAGTAGTTACTCAGGGGGGACTGAAGCTTTCTTT
CASSYSGGTEAFF
>TRBD1|NA|TRBJ2-5|TRBV7-2
TGTGCCAGCAGCGGTGGACAGGACCCGTTGGAGACCCAGTACTTC
CASSGGQDPLETQYF
>NA|NA|TRBJ1-2|TRBV7-2
TGTGCCAGCAGCTTAGGGGGCCAGAGCTATGGCTACACCTTC
CASSLGGQSYGYTF
>NA|NA|TRBJ1-4|TRBV28
TGTGCCAGCAGTTTGGGGGGTGTTGAAAAACTGTTTTTT
CASSLGGVEKLFF
>TRBD1|NA|TRBJ1-1|TRBV2
TGTGCCAGCAGCAACAGGGGGAGAAAAGGAGCTTTCTTT
CASSNRGRKGAFF
>NA|NA|TRBJ1-1|TRBV4-1
TGCGCCAGCAGCCAAGTACTCTCTGGCACTGAAGCTTTCTTT
CASSQVLSGTEAFF
>NA|NA|TRBJ2-7|TRBV6-1
TGTGCCAGCAGTGACCAGGACACCGATCAGTACTTC
CASSDQDTDQYF
>TRBD2|NA|TRBJ2-5|TRBV3-1/TRBV3-2
TGTGCCAGCAGCCAAAGCGTAGCGGGAGACCAAGAGACCCAGTACTTC
CASSQSVAGDQETQYF